The TCR beta chain under discussion was sequenced for a study of T cells in Graves' hyperthyroidism and ophthalmopathy. The CDR3 is 17 residues long. The germline gives CDR1 DFQATT, CDR2 SNEGSKA (reference sequence). V was pared by 0 bases and J by 3 bases, with 20 bases between. Researchers took RNA transcripts and amplified the TCR beta CDR3 regions from them. The HTBI primer set was used in a first-round RT-PCR of the TCR CDR3. Using its own MiXCR run on the multiplex PCR reads, TCRdb lists one record per CDR3 protein. The sample holds around 500,000 distinct CDR3 sequences, 12% to 15% seen once. This clonotype came up many times. Antigen specificity is unknown. Together with thyroid ultrasound, orbital computed tomography, serum thyroxine and TRAb, clinical symptoms were used for diagnoses. Whole-study findings and limits: Most expanded thyroid clonotypes above 0.001 recurred in blood. Stable hyperthyroidism and ophthalmopathy were separated using 13 V-J signatures.

The rearrangement uses TRBV20-1 and TRBJ1-2, with D perhaps matching TRBD1 (5 bases). Sequenced input: blood. The sequence derives from a woman between 40 and 55 years old with Graves' hyperthyroidism. CDR3 bases: TGCAGTGCTAGAGATTCCCTGAACCGGGACTCTGACTATGGCTACACCTTC. This encodes CSARDSLNRDSDYGYTF.